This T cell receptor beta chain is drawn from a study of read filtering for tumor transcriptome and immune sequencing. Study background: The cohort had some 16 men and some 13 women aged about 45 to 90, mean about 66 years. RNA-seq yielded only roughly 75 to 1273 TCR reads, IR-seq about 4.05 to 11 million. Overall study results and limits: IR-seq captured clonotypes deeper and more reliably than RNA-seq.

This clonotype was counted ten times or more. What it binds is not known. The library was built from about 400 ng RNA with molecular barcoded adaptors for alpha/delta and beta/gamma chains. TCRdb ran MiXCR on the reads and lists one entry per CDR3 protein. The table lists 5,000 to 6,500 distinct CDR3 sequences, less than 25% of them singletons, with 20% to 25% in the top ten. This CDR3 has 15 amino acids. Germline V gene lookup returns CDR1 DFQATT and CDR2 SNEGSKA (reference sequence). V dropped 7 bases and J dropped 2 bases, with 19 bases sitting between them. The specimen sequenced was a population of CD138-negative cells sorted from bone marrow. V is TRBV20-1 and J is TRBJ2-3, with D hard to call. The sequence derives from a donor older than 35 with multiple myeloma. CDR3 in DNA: TGCAGTGTTAGTGAAGGGCTTGGTACCACAGATACGCAGTATTTT. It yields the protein CSVSEGLGTTDTQYF.